This T cell receptor beta chain was captured in a study of CD8 T cells in ankylosing spondylitis. Study results and limitations: Some motif variants were previously reported in reactive arthritis synovial fluid and blood. Peripheral blood samples showed relatively rare disease-linked clones, and these clones were CD8+. Made up of fewer than 10 highly homologous variants, a TCR beta motif appeared characteristic of ankylosing spondylitis blood.

This clonotype was picked up a small number of times. Its antigen remains unknown. This CDR3 comprises 13 residues. The germline V gene encodes CDR1 SEHNR and CDR2 FQNEAQ (reference sequence). V lost 5 bases, J lost 7 bases, and 7 bases stayed unmatched. TCRdb analysed the 5' RACE reads with MiXCR anew, one entry per CDR3 protein. The data hold about 800,000 distinct CDR3 sequences, with roughly 10% observed a single time. This clonotype was sampled from a male donor with ankylosing spondylitis. This rearrangement joins TRBV7-9 to TRBJ1-1; 7 bases are a match to TRBD1. Sequencing used blood, either unsorted or a sorted T cell fraction (not recorded which). The CDR3 here is CASSPKGTVEAFF. DNA of the CDR3: TGTGCCAGCAGCCCCAAGGGGACAGTTGAAGCTTTCTTT.